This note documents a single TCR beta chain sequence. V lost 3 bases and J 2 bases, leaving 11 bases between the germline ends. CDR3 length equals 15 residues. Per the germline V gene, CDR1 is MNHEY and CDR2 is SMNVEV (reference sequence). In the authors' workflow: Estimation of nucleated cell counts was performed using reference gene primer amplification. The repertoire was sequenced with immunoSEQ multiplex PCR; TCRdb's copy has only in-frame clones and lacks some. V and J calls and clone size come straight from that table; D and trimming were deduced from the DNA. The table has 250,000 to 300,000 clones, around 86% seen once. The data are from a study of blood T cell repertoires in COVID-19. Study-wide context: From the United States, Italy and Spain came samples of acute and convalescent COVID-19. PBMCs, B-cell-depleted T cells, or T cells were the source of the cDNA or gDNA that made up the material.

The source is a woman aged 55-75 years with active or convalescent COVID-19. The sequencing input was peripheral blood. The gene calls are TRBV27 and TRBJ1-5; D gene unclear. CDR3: CASSFEGRGNQPQHF. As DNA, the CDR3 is TGTGCCAGCAGTTTCGAGGGCCGGGGCAATCAGCCCCAGCATTTT.